These T cell receptor beta chains were read from a single sample in a study of shared clonotypes between healthy human individuals. Repertoires were generated with immunoSEQ multiplex PCR, while TCRdb's copy carries only in-frame clones and drops some. Of about half a million clones listed, roughly 80% are singletons. Sequencing was performed on PBMCs. These receptors were taken from a middle-aged woman in good health. Some clones in this sample may be carry-over from other donors' samples. Both conserved end residues are part of each CDR3. Each record gives: D gene, clone size, V gene, J gene, CDR3 protein, CDR3 DNA. A D gene is named only where the DNA matches it firmly. Size tells how often a clone was seen (once, few, many) or the class of an expanded clone, and some rows leave it out.

TRBD1,.,TRBV28,TRBJ1-5,CASSNYRGDRNQPQHF,TGTGCCAGCAGTAATTACAGGGGGGACCGCAATCAGCCCCAGCATTTT
TRBD1,.,TRBV6-1,TRBJ1-5,CASRGTGSRQPQHF,TGTGCCAGCAGAGGGACAGGGTCACGACAGCCCCAGCATTTT
TRBD1,.,TRBV28,TRBJ2-4,CASREGQAQNIQYF,TGTGCCAGCAGAGAAGGACAGGCGCAAAACATTCAGTACTTC
.,.,TRBV2,TRBJ1-5,CASSTGWRNQPQHF,TGTGCCAGCAGTACAGGGTGGAGGAATCAGCCCCAGCATTTT
.,.,TRBV7-4,TRBJ1-2,CASSFWTDYGYTF,TGTGCCAGCAGCTTCTGGACAGATTATGGTTACACCTTC
.,.,TRBV19,TRBJ1-2,CAASKGHRAQIDYGYTF,TGTGCCGCCAGTAAGGGACATCGGGCCCAAATTGACTATGGCTACACCTTC
TRBD1,.,TRBV6-1,TRBJ1-1,CASRPDRGTEAFF,TGTGCCAGCAGACCAGACAGGGGAACTGAAGCTTTCTTT
.,.,TRBV19,TRBJ2-5,CASREILQETQYF,TGTGCCAGTAGGGAGATCCTACAAGAGACCCAGTACTTC
TRBD1,.,TRBV4-1,TRBJ1-1,CASSTRTGGNSGTEAFF,TGCGCCAGCAGCACCCGGACAGGGGGCAATTCGGGTACTGAAGCTTTCTTT
TRBD1,.,TRBV28,TRBJ1-5,CASSFPGTGGDQPQHF,TGTGCCAGCAGTTTCCCCGGGACAGGGGGGGATCAGCCCCAGCATTTT
.,.,TRBV5-1,TRBJ2-1,CASSLEGGRGDEQFF,TGCGCCAGCAGCTTGGAGGGAGGTCGGGGAGATGAGCAGTTCTTC
.,few,TRBV5-1,TRBJ1-5,CASSPEGTNQPQHF,TGCGCCAGCAGTCCGGAAGGAACCAATCAGCCCCAGCATTTT
.,.,TRBV6-1,TRBJ2-5,CASTRQGRRETQYF,TGTGCCAGCACCCGGCAGGGGAGGAGAGAGACCCAGTACTTC
.,.,TRBV5-4,TRBJ2-7,CASSFAGGSEQYF,TGTGCCAGCAGCTTCGCAGGGGGGTCCGAGCAGTACTTC
.,.,TRBV7-9,TRBJ1-3,CASSFPGRSGNTIYF,TGTGCCAGCAGCTTCCCTGGCCGTTCTGGAAACACCATATATTTT
.,once,TRBV9,TRBJ2-3,CASSVLPGGTDTQYF,TGTGCCAGCAGCGTACTGCCCGGAGGAACAGATACGCAGTATTTT
.,.,TRBV11-1,TRBJ2-1,CASSLWTRSSYNEQFF,TGTGCCAGCAGCCTATGGACAAGGAGCTCCTACAATGAGCAGTTCTTC
TRBD1,.,TRBV28,TRBJ1-2,CASTPRGQGWTRGYTF,TGTGCCAGCACCCCGCGGGGACAGGGTTGGACCCGCGGCTACACCTTC
.,.,TRBV7-2,TRBJ2-7,CASSSTSYEQYF,TGTGCCAGCAGCTCTACGTCCTACGAGCAGTACTTC
.,.,TRBV28,TRBJ1-2,CASNLVNYGYTF,TGTGCCAGCAACCTGGTTAACTATGGCTACACCTTC
.,.,TRBV30,TRBJ2-2,CAWGNTGELFF,TGTGCCTGGGGGAACACCGGGGAGCTGTTTTTT
.,.,TRBV7-3,TRBJ2-7,CASSPQGGDYEQYF,TGTGCCAGCAGCCCCCAGGGGGGGGACTACGAGCAGTACTTC
.,many,TRBV2,TRBJ2-7,CASKSRDASAEQYF,TGTGCCAGCAAGTCCCGGGACGCCTCGGCCGAGCAGTACTTC
TRBD2,.,TRBV9,TRBJ2-2,CASSVAGGQDTGELFF,TGTGCCAGCAGCGTAGCGGGGGGGCAGGACACCGGGGAGCTGTTTTTT
.,once,TRBV6-5,TRBJ2-5,CASTQEAQETQYF,TGTGCCAGCACCCAGGAGGCTCAAGAGACCCAGTACTTC
.,.,TRBV28,TRBJ1-5,CASSFFDARQPQHF,TGTGCCAGCAGTTTTTTTGACGCCCGTCAGCCCCAGCATTTT
.,.,TRBV29-1,TRBJ1-1,CSVGPQNTEAFF,TGCAGCGTAGGACCGCAGAACACTGAAGCTTTCTTT
TRBD2,.,TRBV28,TRBJ2-1,CASSFGTTVYNEQFF,TGTGCCAGCAGTTTCGGGACTACTGTATACAATGAGCAGTTCTTC
.,.,TRBV7-2,TRBJ1-5,CASSASNQPQHF,TGTGCCAGCAGCGCCAGCAACCAGCCCCAGCATTTT
.,.,TRBV27,TRBJ2-1,CASSFAGLYNEQFF,TGTGCCAGCAGTTTCGCGGGACTGTACAATGAGCAGTTCTTC
.,.,TRBV4-1,TRBJ2-1,CASSQASTTDEQFF,TGCGCCAGCAGCCAAGCTTCAACTACAGATGAGCAGTTCTTC
.,few,TRBV2,TRBJ1-1,CASTPWGNTEAFF,TGTGCCAGCACCCCTTGGGGGAACACTGAAGCTTTCTTT
.,.,TRBV6-1,TRBJ1-1,CASSAHRESAEAFF,TGTGCCAGCAGTGCCCACAGGGAATCAGCTGAAGCTTTCTTT
.,few,TRBV7-3,TRBJ2-2,CASSFSLAQANTGELFF,TGTGCCAGCAGCTTCTCTCTAGCGCAGGCGAACACCGGGGAGCTGTTTTTT
TRBD1,once,TRBV6-1,TRBJ1-1,CASRTDRDTEAFF,TGTGCCAGCAGGACCGACAGGGACACTGAAGCTTTCTTT
.,few,TRBV5-6,TRBJ1-4,CASSLALNEKLFF,TGTGCCAGCAGCTTGGCTCTTAATGAAAAACTGTTTTTT
.,once,TRBV2,TRBJ2-7,CASSPRQTSYEQYF,TGTGCCAGCAGTCCCCGACAAACCTCCTACGAGCAGTACTTC
.,.,TRBV23-1,TRBJ1-1,CASSQSRSDTGSTEAFF,TGCGCCAGCAGTCAATCGAGGTCGGACACCGGGTCCACTGAAGCTTTCTTT
.,.,TRBV7-8,TRBJ1-1,CASSLGPAGTEAFF,TGTGCCAGCAGCTTAGGGCCAGCCGGCACTGAAGCTTTCTTT
.,.,TRBV27,TRBJ1-2,CASRREGLGYGYTF,TGTGCCAGCAGAAGGGAGGGTCTTGGCTATGGCTACACCTTC
.,.,TRBV11-3,TRBJ2-3,CASSRRTGASTDTQYF,TGTGCCAGCAGCAGACGCACAGGAGCATCGACAGATACGCAGTATTTT
.,.,TRBV2,TRBJ1-2,CASSELVPLGYTF,TGTGCCAGCAGTGAATTGGTACCGCTGGGCTACACCTTC